Each of the 31 T cell receptor beta chains below was sequenced from the same sample in a study of Tregs in tolerant kidney transplant recipients. Here immunoSEQ multiplex PCR was the method, and the copy in TCRdb shows in-frame clones only, minus some. The sample holds about 46,000 clones; under 95% are singletons and the top ten take 0.6% to 0.7%. The sample comprised Tregs from blood. These receptors were obtained from a human donor in good health.

This clone was detected only a few times. The chain joins TRBV29-1 to TRBJ2-5; 7 bases align to TRBD1. The V segment lost 7 bases and the J segment 0 bases; nucleotides outside the gene matches: 2. Germline V gene data show CDR1 as SQVTM and CDR2 as ANQGSEA. The length of the CDR3 is 12 residues. CDR3 sequence reads: CSAQGYQETQYF. CDR3 coding DNA: TGCAGCGCACAGGGGTACCAAGAGACCCAGTACTTC.

The V gene is TRBV7-9, the J gene TRBJ2-5, with D tentatively TRBD2 (5 bases). The last part of the DNA fits TRBJ2-7 better; the J call may be wrong. This CDR3 has 12 residues. From germline, CDR1 is SEHNR and CDR2 FQNEAQ (reference sequence). Written as DNA, the CDR3 is TGTGCCAGCAGCCCGGGGTTTCACGAGCAGTACTTC. As protein: CASSPGFHEQYF.

The chain joins TRBV21-1 to TRBJ1-2. TRBV21-1 constitutes a pseudogene. The CDR3 totals 20 residues. CDR3 coding DNA: TGTGCCAGCAGCAAATCCCCTCTCGACGACTGGGCAGATCAGAGGGGTGGCTACACCTTC. Protein sequence: CASSKSPLDDWADQRGGYTF.

The V and J genes are TRBV7-2 and TRBJ2-7, with a tentative D call TRBD1 (5 bases). The length of the CDR3 is 15 residues. Trimming stripped 1 base from V and 0 bases from J, with 10 bases between. The V gene's germline CDR1 is SGHTA and CDR2 FQGNSA. This CDR3 is CASSLGVGVSYEQYF. The CDR3, as DNA: TGTGCCAGCAGCTTAGGTGTAGGGGTCTCCTACGAGCAGTACTTC.

V is TRBV18 and J is TRBJ2-1; 7 nucleotides align to TRBD1. V shed 6 bases and J 0 bases; nucleotides not matched to a gene: 5. The CDR3 is 15 residues long. Germline CDR1 and CDR2: KGHSH and LQKENI. DNA for the CDR3: TGTGCCAGCTCGCCGGGACAGACCTCCTACAATGAGCAGTTCTTC. This codes for CASSPGQTSYNEQFF.

This chain connects TRBV5-1 to TRBJ1-1; unclear D gene. Germline lookup yields CDR1 SGHRS and CDR2 YFSETQ. The CDR3 spans 13 residues. V lost 0 bases, J lost 1 base, and 4 bases lay in between. DNA of the CDR3: TGCGCCAGCAGCTTGGAAAGGAACACTGAAGCTTTCTTT. Translation gives CASSLERNTEAFF.

The CDR3 nucleotides are TGTGCCAGTCTACAGGGCCGAGGGGAAGCTTTCTTT. Translating it yields CASLQGRGEAFF. The J gene is TRBJ1-1, the V gene TRBV19, with D tentatively TRBD1 (6 bases). V was clipped by 8 bases and J by 8 bases, with 15 bases between them. CDR3 length: 12 amino acids. Germline V gives CDR1 LNHDA, CDR2 SQIVND (reference sequence).

The chain uses TRBV19 and TRBJ1-4; 9 bases are shared with TRBD1. V lost 8 bases and J lost 8; bases outside the gene matches: 12. The germline CDR1 and CDR2 sequences are LNHDA and SQIVND (reference sequence). The CDR3 spans 15 residues. CDR3 residues: CASSNRTGAGEKLFF. The CDR3 bases are TGTGCCAGTTCAAACCGGACAGGGGCAGGCGAAAAACTGTTTTTT.

The chain links TRBV5-4 to TRBJ1-1; the match to TRBD1 covers 10 bases. V lost 3 bases and J lost 1; bases outside the gene matches: 3. This CDR3 is built from 15 residues. Germline V CDR1 and CDR2: SGHNT, YYREEE (reference sequence). The CDR3 here is CASSWGTGANTEAFF. The CDR3 DNA reads TGTGCCAGCAGCTGGGGGACAGGGGCGAACACTGAAGCTTTCTTT.

The CDR3 DNA follows: TGTGCCAGCAGCTTGGGAGGAGGGGGAGGGTTGGAGTACTTC. It yields the protein CASSLGGGGGLEYF. This chain connects TRBV5-5 to TRBJ2-7; the D gene is possibly TRBD2 (7 bases). The CDR3 contains 14 residues. V was trimmed by 0 bases and J by 11 bases, leaving 18 bases between them. CDR1 is SGHKS and CDR2 is YYEKEE in the germline V gene (reference sequence).

The chain joins TRBV7-3 to TRBJ1-5; D possibly corresponds to TRBD1 (5 bases). The CDR3 runs to 15 residues. Germline V gene data show CDR1 as SGHTA and CDR2 as FQGTGA. V was cut by 4 bases and J by 1 base, with 11 bases left in between. This chain's CDR3 is CASSSNRDSNQPQHF. The CDR3 coding sequence is TGTGCCAGCAGCTCCAATCGGGACAGCAATCAGCCCCAGCATTTT. Full variable domain (missing parts from reference TRBV7-3 and TRBJ1-5): GAGVSQTPSNKVTEKGKYVELRCDPISGHTALYWYRQSLGQGPEFLIYFQGTGAADDSGLPNDRFFAVRPEGSVSTLKIQRTERGDSAVYLCASSSNRDSNQPQHFGDGTRLSIL.

The rearrangement links TRBV2 to TRBJ2-3; D tentatively reads TRBD1 or TRBD2 (5 bases each). This CDR3 comprises 13 residues. CDR1 and CDR2 (germline): SNHLY, FYNNEI. V lost 10 bases and J 1 base, leaving 12 bases between the germline ends. CDR3 loop: CAITRDRTDTQYF. In DNA, the CDR3 is TGTGCCATTACCCGGGACCGCACAGATACGCAGTATTTT.

The V call is TRBV28, the J call TRBJ2-7, with D perhaps matching TRBD1 (5 bases). Germline V gene sequence: CDR1 MDHEN, CDR2 SYDVKM. The CDR3 sequence is 13 residues long. V was pared by 7 bases and J by 3 bases, with 13 bases between. CDR3: CASTYRPFYEQYF. In DNA, the CDR3 is TGTGCCAGCACTTACAGGCCGTTCTACGAGCAGTACTTC.

The chain has TRBV2 and TRBJ2-2; 14 positions match TRBD2. From germline, CDR1 is SNHLY and CDR2 FYNNEI. The CDR3 is made up of 17 amino acids. V was clipped by 4 bases and J by 6 bases; unmatched bases: 7. Here the CDR3 DNA reads TGTGCCAGCAGTGCCGGGACTAGCGGGAGATGGTCCGGGGAGCTGTTTTTT. Translated, it gives CASSAGTSGRWSGELFF.

This rearrangement joins TRBV19 to TRBJ1-1, with TRBD1 matching over 8 bases. Per germline, CDR1 LNHDA and CDR2 SQIVND (reference sequence). The CDR3 extends over 15 amino acids. V gave up 3 bases and J gave up 1 base; unmatched junction bases: 4. CDR3 in DNA: TGTGCCAGTAGTATGATCGGACAGGGGAACACTGAAGCTTTCTTT. This codes for CASSMIGQGNTEAFF.

The chain carries TRBV6-1 and TRBJ1-5; 11 bases fit TRBD1. The length of the CDR3 is 15 residues. Germline V gives CDR1 MNHNS, CDR2 SASEGT. The J segment lost 5 bases and the V segment lost 6 bases, leaving 6 bases of the junction unmatched. CDR3: CASSPGQGAYQPQHF. CDR3 nucleotides: TGTGCCAGCAGCCCTGGACAGGGGGCATATCAGCCCCAGCATTTT.

The CDR3 DNA follows: TGCGCCAGCAGCTTGGGTTCTAGGGTCAATGAGCAGTTCTTC. Its protein is CASSLGSRVNEQFF. The J gene is TRBJ2-1, the V gene TRBV5-1, with D unresolved. Looked up from germline, CDR1 is SGHRS and CDR2 is YFSETQ. CDR3 length: 14 residues. The V and J ends lost 0 bases and 6 bases respectively, with 10 bases between them.

The chain employs TRBV5-6 and TRBJ2-3, with D unresolved. Germline-derived CDR1 and CDR2 are SGHDT and YYEEEE. This CDR3 contains 15 residues. V was cut by 1 base and J by 3 bases, with 12 bases left in between. The CDR3 sequence is CASSLWRIRTDTQYF. The CDR3 coding sequence is TGTGCCAGCAGCTTGTGGCGCATTCGAACAGATACGCAGTATTTT.

This clone appeared once. The V gene is TRBV9, the J gene TRBJ1-1; 8 bases are shared with TRBD1. The CDR3 consists of 16 residues. Germline trimming cut 0 bases from V and 5 bases from J; bases unmatched to any gene: 9. Germline CDR1 reads SGDLS; CDR2 reads YYNGEE. CDR3 bases: TGTGCCAGCAGCGTAGCCCCATTACAGGGGGGAACTGAAGCTTTCTTT. Translation: CASSVAPLQGGTEAFF.

For this clone: Other nucleotide sequences in the sample specify the same CDR3. The chain carries TRBV7-9 and TRBJ2-2; D not resolved. Trimming pared 5 bases from V and 5 bases from J, leaving 9 bases between. The CDR3 has 13 residues. Germline V gives CDR1 SEHNR, CDR2 FQNEAQ (reference sequence). The CDR3 protein is CASSRQVTGELFF. Written as DNA, the CDR3 is TGTGCCAGCAGCCGACAAGTTACCGGGGAGCTGTTTTTT.

This clone was counted once. This chain joins TRBV19 and TRBJ2-1; 14 bases map to TRBD2. The J segment lost 0 bases and the V segment lost 7 bases, leaving 8 bases of the junction unmatched. The CDR3 runs 18 residues. The germline V gene encodes CDR1 LNHDA and CDR2 SQIVND (reference sequence). DNA for the CDR3: TGTGCCAGTATCGGGGGGACTAGCGGGAGAAGCTCCTACAATGAGCAGTTCTTC. The encoded protein is CASIGGTSGRSSYNEQFF.

This clone was observed a few times. The genes are TRBV19 and TRBJ1-5; D remains ambiguous. The CDR3 runs 14 residues. Germline V gives CDR1 LNHDA, CDR2 SQIVND (reference sequence). V shed 5 bases and J shed 6 bases, with 14 bases lying between them. CDR3 protein: CASSPGRDIQPQHF. CDR3 DNA sequence: TGTGCCAGTAGTCCGGGGAGAGACATTCAGCCCCAGCATTTT.

The chain uses TRBV27 and TRBJ1-2; 7 positions match TRBD1. The CDR3 covers 15 residues. With 6 bases clipped from V and 7 bases from J, the junction kept 14 bases outside the gene matches. In germline, CDR1 is MNHEY, CDR2 SMNVEV (reference sequence). Written as DNA, the CDR3 is TGTGCCAGCAGCATAGGCCGGCAGGGGGGATCTGGCTACACCTTC. Translating it yields CASSIGRQGGSGYTF.

V gene TRBV5-1 combines with J gene TRBJ1-6; a possible D gene is TRBD1 (5 bases). Germline CDR1 reads SGHRS; CDR2 reads YFSETQ. The CDR3 length is 16 residues. The V and J ends lost 4 bases and 8 bases respectively, with 19 bases between them. For the CDR3, the DNA is TGCGCCAGCAGCATCGGGACTCCCCTTAAGGATTCACCCCTCCACTTT. It yields the protein CASSIGTPLKDSPLHF.

The CDR3 is CASSPPGLAGSPYEQYF. The DNA of the CDR3 is TGTGCCAGCTCACCCCCTGGACTAGCGGGATCACCCTACGAGCAGTACTTC. The V and J genes are TRBV18 and TRBJ2-7, with TRBD2 identical over 12 bases. Trimming at V came to 3 bases and at J to 2 bases, leaving 8 bases not matched to a gene. CDR3 length: 17 residues. Germline V gene sequence: CDR1 KGHSH, CDR2 LQKENI.

The V gene is TRBV5-6, the J gene TRBJ2-7; D is unresolved. This CDR3 region has 13 residues. The germline V and J ends were trimmed by 3 bases and 1 base, with 8 bases remaining between them. Germline V CDR1 and CDR2: SGHDT, YYEEEE. The CDR3 reads CASSSTNSYEQYF. The CDR3 nucleotides are TGTGCCAGCAGCTCGACAAATTCCTACGAGCAGTACTTC.

CDR3 protein: CASSPRDSSSNQPQHF. For the CDR3, the DNA is TGTGCCAGCTCACCCCGGGACAGTTCAAGCAATCAGCCCCAGCATTTT. V usage is TRBV18 and J usage is TRBJ1-5; the match to TRBD1 covers 7 bases. Germline CDR1 reads KGHSH; CDR2 reads LQKENI. The junction had 6 bases not matched to a gene; V was cut back by 3 bases and J by 1 base. The CDR3 length is 16 residues.

The rearrangement joins TRBV2 to TRBJ1-1; no clear D. The germline CDR1 and CDR2 sequences are SNHLY and FYNNEI. The CDR3 length is 14 residues. The V end lost 4 bases, the J end lost 5 bases, and 14 bases lay between the germline ends. CDR3 protein: CASSAPARGTEAFF. CDR3 sequence (DNA): TGTGCCAGCAGTGCGCCCGCTCGAGGGACTGAAGCTTTCTTT.

V gene TRBV6-6 combines with J gene TRBJ1-2, with 7 positions matching TRBD1. V trimming: 8 bases; J trimming: 8 bases; junction bases outside the gene matches: 11. The CDR3 has 13 residues. Germline V lookup: CDR1 MNHNY, CDR2 SVGAGI (reference sequence). This CDR3 is CASRSRPGGGYTF. CDR3 DNA sequence: TGTGCCAGCCGGAGTCGGCCAGGGGGAGGCTACACCTTC.

The chain has TRBV6-1 and TRBJ2-3; 13 positions agree with TRBD2. The CDR3 length is 17 residues. Germline values: CDR1 MNHNS, CDR2 SASEGT. The junction had 11 bases not matched to a gene; V was cut back by 4 bases and J by 7 bases. The CDR3: CASSARSLAGGLNTQYF. CDR3 DNA: TGTGCCAGCAGTGCCCGTTCACTAGCGGGGGGGCTAAATACGCAGTATTTT.

The gene calls are TRBV19 and TRBJ1-4, with D unclear. Per the germline V gene, CDR1 is LNHDA and CDR2 is SQIVND (reference sequence). V lost 5 bases and J lost 8, with 12 bases in between. The length of the CDR3 is 13 residues. CDR3 sequence reads: CASSLLIGEKLFF. CDR3 sequence (DNA): TGTGCCAGTAGTCTTTTGATTGGGGAAAAACTGTTTTTT. The whole variable domain, filled in from reference TRBV19 and TRBJ1-4, reads DGGITQSPKYLFRKEGQNVTLSCEQNLNHDAMYWYRQDPGQGLRLIYYSQIVNDFQKGDIAEGYSVSREKKESFPLTVTSAQKNPTAFYLCASSLLIGEKLFFGSGTQLSVL.